Here is one T cell receptor beta chain with its context. Its antigen is unidentified. The data belong to a study of CD8+ T cells in alopecia areata. Study-wide context: Administration of oral tofacitinib to treated patients was at 5 to 10 mg twice daily. Study-level results: There were also resident alphabeta T cells of normal skin sequenced in scalp samples. With tofacitinib ongoing, many expanded lesional clones persisted in both scalp and blood. Scalp clonality, along with expanded CD8+ clones among the top 100, was significantly decreased by tofacitinib.

The CDR3 spans 14 residues. V was cut by 5 bases and J by 6 bases, with 16 bases left in between. In germline, CDR1 is SEHNR, CDR2 FQNEAQ (reference sequence). Treatment of the sample: oral pan-JAK inhibitor, 5-10 mg twice daily. After isolation, RNA underwent reverse transcription to generate cDNA as the sequencing template. This table comes from immunoSEQ multiplex PCR, and its TCRdb copy is limited to in-frame clones, with some not included. The sample has about 140,000 clones, approximately 85% seen once. Material: CD8+ T cells sorted from blood, obtained at week 4, from a patient treated with tofacitinib. This chain connects TRBV7-9 to TRBJ1-1; tentatively, D is TRBD1 (6 bases). The TCR comes from a human donor with alopecia areata. This CDR3 reads CASSAHTGFAEAFF. CDR3 in DNA: TGTGCCAGCAGCGCCCATACAGGGTTCGCTGAAGCTTTCTTT.